This T cell receptor (beta chain) was retrieved from a study of blood T cell repertoires in COVID-19. Germline-derived CDR1 and CDR2 are SGHKS and YYEKEE (reference sequence). Trimming cost V 0 bases and J 1 base, with 7 bases left between them. The length of the CDR3 is 14 residues. Clones were read by immunoSEQ multiplex PCR, and TCRdb kept only the in-frame ones, dropping some. The top ten hold 0.6% to 0.7% of the sample, which has 400,000 to 450,000 clones, around 91% seen once. Two consecutive negative NP/OP PCR tests, clearance, or resolved symptoms defined Cohort 3 recovery. The chain joins TRBV5-5 to TRBJ1-1, with a tentative D call TRBD1 (5 bases). The receptor was derived from a man aged 18-30 years who had recovered from COVID-19. Material: PBMCs or T cells enriched from blood (not recorded which). The CDR3 DNA follows: TGTGCCAGCAGCTTGGCTACAGGGAACACTGAAGCTTTCTTT. This codes for CASSLATGNTEAFF.